The sequence of this T cell receptor (beta chain) was determined in a study of technical replicates of blood from a handful of donors. Measured with immunoSEQ multiplex PCR; TCRdb has only the in-frame clones, and not every one. This table has 60,000 to 95,000 clones, about nine tenths appearing once. The germline V gene encodes CDR1 MGHRA and CDR2 YSYEKL. The V end was cut by 4 bases, the J end by 2 bases, with 18 bases between. The CDR3 consists of 16 residues. The gene calls are TRBV4-1 and TRBJ2-7, with D perhaps TRBD2 (6 bases). Sequencing used T cells isolated from PBMCs. This sequence was found in a human donor in good health. Some clones in this sample may be carry-over from other donors' samples. For the CDR3, the DNA is TGCGCCAGCAGCCCAACCATTTTCCGGGGGACCTACGAGCAGTACTTC. As protein: CASSPTIFRGTYEQYF.